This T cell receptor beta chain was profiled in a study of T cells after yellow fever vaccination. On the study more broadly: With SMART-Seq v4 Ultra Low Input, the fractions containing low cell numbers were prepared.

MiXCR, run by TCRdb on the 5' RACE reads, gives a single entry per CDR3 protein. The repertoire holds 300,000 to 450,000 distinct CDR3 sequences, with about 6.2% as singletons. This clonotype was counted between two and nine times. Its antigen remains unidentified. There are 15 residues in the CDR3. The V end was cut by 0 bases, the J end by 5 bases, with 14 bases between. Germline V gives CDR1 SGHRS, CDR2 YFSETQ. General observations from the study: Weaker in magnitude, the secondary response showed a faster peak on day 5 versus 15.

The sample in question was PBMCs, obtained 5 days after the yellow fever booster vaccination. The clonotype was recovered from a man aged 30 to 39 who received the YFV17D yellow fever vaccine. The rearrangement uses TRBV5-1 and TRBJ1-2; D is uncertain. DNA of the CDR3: TGCGCCAGCAGCTTGGAAGCTACTGCATGGTATGGCTACACCTTC. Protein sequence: CASSLEATAWYGYTF.